This entry describes one T cell receptor (beta chain). The antigen this receptor binds is unknown. Per-nucleotide qualities are absent, and no much larger clonotype sits a single base away. The record originates from a study of blood T cell repertoires in COVID-19 (dated by TCRdb to about 2020). Background for the entire study: Collaborator samples came from the United States, Italy and Spain and covered acute and convalescent phases of COVID-19. The prospective study material was composed of cDNA or gDNA derived from T cells, B-cell-depleted T cells, or PBMCs. Deeply sampled blood TCRbeta repertoires from subjects exposed to, actively infected with, or recovered from COVID-19 were included in the dataset. The repertoires were released in a freely available public database meant as a resource for research on the immune response to SARS-CoV-2. Samples came from the ongoing ImmuneRACE study (first 160 participants) plus 1,254 subjects from 6 global collaborators. Nearly every sample came with metadata listing a de-identified subject ID, COVID-19 status, age in years and sex. HLA class I and class II types, where available, came from metadata supplied by the sample provider rather than from assay-based typing.

Each collaborating institution followed its own protocols to collect whole blood in K2EDTA tubes. For TCRbeta analysis, collaborators shipped samples as frozen whole blood, isolated PBMCs, or DNA extracted from either of those sample types. TCRbeta CDR3 regions were amplified from genomic DNA using the immunoSEQ Assay, a bias-controlled multiplex PCR. Turning to the authors' computational methods: Within the assay, amplification of reference gene primers was used to estimate how many nucleated cells each sample contained. To quantify the absolute abundance of each unique TCRbeta CDR3 rearrangement, sequence reads were collapsed and filtered. For each sample, productive Simpson clonality was calculated by taking the square root of Simpson's diversity index across productive rearrangements. TCRdb obtained this table from immuneACCESS and retained in-frame rearrangements with V and J assigned. These tables miss some clones; where compared with another copy, unresolved V genes account for less than half of the shortfall, and the remainder is unexplained. D and trimming were read from the DNA, whereas the V and J calls and clone size are those reported in that table. For this sample there are approximately 84,000 clones; about 80% appear just once. The ten most abundant clones make up approximately 15% of the sample.

The junction shows trimming of 8 bases on V and 1 base on J, plus 11 bases between the germline ends. Reading the germline V gene gives CDR1 MDHEN and CDR2 SYDVKM. The CDR3 covers 13 residues, taking in both the cysteine and the phenylalanine. Of all the DNA, just the CDR3 is kept, 39 bases in frame from base 1. Study-wide conclusions, independent of this receptor: How much clinical and demographic metadata was included differed by source and by participant, and the metadata was provided uncurated.

Source material: peripheral blood. This TCR was sampled from a human donor in a cohort sampled during active COVID-19. The rearrangement combines TRBV28 with TRBJ2-5; tentative D gene TRBD2, with 5 bases matching. The CDR3 in this case is CASLGGLQETQYF. The DNA sequence is TGTGCCAGCTTGGGCGGGCTCCAAGAGACCCAGTACTTC.